Listed below are T cell receptor beta chains from one sample, sequenced in a study of shared clonotypes between healthy human individuals. The table came from immunoSEQ multiplex PCR; TCRdb's copy has only in-frame clones and leaves some out. This table has about 2.4 million clones, more than 80% appearing once. Sequencing input: naive CD4+ T cells sorted from blood. The origin of the receptors is a man between 18 and 29 years old in good health. The CDR3 runs from the conserved cysteine through the conserved F or W. The D gene is left open where the match is weak. Rows give clone size only sometimes, using once, few, many, or a class for an expanded clone.

d_gene: -; v_gene: TRBV30; j_gene: TRBJ2-1; abundance: -; CDR3nt: TGTGCCTGGAGGGGGGGCCCTAGCTCCTACAATGAGCAGTTCTTC; CDR3aa: CAWRGGPSSYNEQFF
d_gene: TRBD1; v_gene: TRBV19; j_gene: TRBJ2-2; abundance: -; CDR3nt: TGTGCCAGTAGTCCCCGGACAGGGGGCGGAACCGGGGAGCTGTTTTTT; CDR3aa: CASSPRTGGGTGELFF
d_gene: -; v_gene: TRBV15; j_gene: TRBJ2-3; abundance: -; CDR3nt: TGTGCCACCAGCAGAGATAACAGTGTCACAGATACGCAGTATTTT; CDR3aa: CATSRDNSVTDTQYF
d_gene: -; v_gene: TRBV6-6; j_gene: TRBJ2-7; abundance: -; CDR3nt: TGTGCCAGCAGTTACGCGGGGGCGGGCTACGAGCAGTACTTC; CDR3aa: CASSYAGAGYEQYF
d_gene: TRBD1; v_gene: TRBV13; j_gene: TRBJ1-2; abundance: -; CDR3nt: TGTGCCAGCAGCTCACAGGGGGCGCGGAACGGCTACACCTTC; CDR3aa: CASSSQGARNGYTF
d_gene: TRBD2; v_gene: TRBV19; j_gene: TRBJ2-5; abundance: -; CDR3nt: TGTGCCAGTATTGGGACTAGCGGGGGCTCCGAGACCCAGTACTTC; CDR3aa: CASIGTSGGSETQYF
d_gene: TRBD1; v_gene: TRBV7-2; j_gene: TRBJ2-5; abundance: -; CDR3nt: TGTGCCAGCAGCTTGGGGACAGTAGAGACCCAGTACTTC; CDR3aa: CASSLGTVETQYF
d_gene: TRBD2; v_gene: TRBV7-2; j_gene: TRBJ2-1; abundance: once; CDR3nt: TGTGCCAGCAGCTACCGGACTAGCGGCTACAATGAGCAGTTCTTC; CDR3aa: CASSYRTSGYNEQFF
d_gene: -; v_gene: TRBV28; j_gene: TRBJ1-1; abundance: -; CDR3nt: TGTGCCAGCTGGGAACGGGGGAACACTGAAGCTTTCTTT; CDR3aa: CASWERGNTEAFF
d_gene: -; v_gene: TRBV13; j_gene: TRBJ1-6; abundance: few; CDR3nt: TGTGCCAGCAGCTTATACCGACAGTTCTATAATTCACCCCTCCACTTT; CDR3aa: CASSLYRQFYNSPLHF
d_gene: TRBD2; v_gene: TRBV25-1; j_gene: TRBJ2-1; abundance: -; CDR3nt: TGTGCCAGCAGTATAGGGACTAGCGGGAGGGGGATCAATGAGCAGTTCTTC; CDR3aa: CASSIGTSGRGINEQFF
d_gene: TRBD2; v_gene: TRBV9; j_gene: TRBJ2-7; abundance: once; CDR3nt: TGTGCCAGCAGCTCCCGGACTAGCGGGGCAAACGAGCAGTACTTC; CDR3aa: CASSSRTSGANEQYF
d_gene: TRBD1; v_gene: TRBV5-1; j_gene: TRBJ1-3; abundance: once; CDR3nt: TGCGCCAGCAGCCGTCGGACAGGGGAGGGAAACACCATATATTTT; CDR3aa: CASSRRTGEGNTIYF
d_gene: -; v_gene: TRBV30; j_gene: TRBJ1-1; abundance: -; CDR3nt: TGTGCCTGGAGTGTACGACCTCGCGGGGACACTGAAGCTTTCTTT; CDR3aa: CAWSVRPRGDTEAFF
d_gene: -; v_gene: TRBV10-3; j_gene: TRBJ1-4; abundance: -; CDR3nt: TGTGCCATCAGTGATGGGGGGAGAGCAACTAATGAAAAACTGTTTTTT; CDR3aa: CAISDGGRATNEKLFF
d_gene: -; v_gene: TRBV5-6; j_gene: TRBJ2-3; abundance: -; CDR3nt: TGTGCCAGCAGCTTGGTCACAGATACGCAGTATTTT; CDR3aa: CASSLVTDTQYF
d_gene: -; v_gene: TRBV6-6; j_gene: TRBJ1-4; abundance: -; CDR3nt: TGTGCCAGCAGCCAGGTCAGAGCCGCTAATGAAAAACTGTTTTTT; CDR3aa: CASSQVRAANEKLFF
d_gene: -; v_gene: TRBV19; j_gene: TRBJ2-2; abundance: -; CDR3nt: TGTGCCAGTAGTCCCCAGGGCCAGGGGGGGACCGGGGAGCTGTTTTTT; CDR3aa: CASSPQGQGGTGELFF
d_gene: -; v_gene: TRBV15; j_gene: TRBJ1-5; abundance: -; CDR3nt: TGTGCCACCAGCACCAGGGTTAATCAGCCCCAGCATTTT; CDR3aa: CATSTRVNQPQHF
d_gene: -; v_gene: TRBV6-5; j_gene: TRBJ2-7; abundance: -; CDR3nt: TGTGCCAGCAGTCCTTATACGGTGAAAGGACACGAGCAGTACTTC; CDR3aa: CASSPYTVKGHEQYF
d_gene: -; v_gene: TRBV29-1; j_gene: TRBJ1-2; abundance: -; CDR3nt: TGCAGCGTTCAACACGACAGGACAGTCTATCGCTACACCTTC; CDR3aa: CSVQHDRTVYRYTF
d_gene: -; v_gene: TRBV5-4; j_gene: TRBJ1-2; abundance: -; CDR3nt: TGTGCCAGCAGCTTGTCAGGCGTGGCTAACTATGGCTACACCTTC; CDR3aa: CASSLSGVANYGYTF
d_gene: -; v_gene: TRBV20-1; j_gene: TRBJ1-2; abundance: -; CDR3nt: TGCAGTGCTAGAGAAGGCAGGGGCTACACCTTC; CDR3aa: CSAREGRGYTF
d_gene: TRBD2; v_gene: TRBV9; j_gene: TRBJ2-7; abundance: -; CDR3nt: TGTGCCAGCAGCGTAGAGGGTAGCGGGAGATACGAGCAGTACTTC; CDR3aa: CASSVEGSGRYEQYF
d_gene: TRBD1; v_gene: TRBV19; j_gene: TRBJ2-7; abundance: -; CDR3nt: TGTGCCAGTAGTTCATTCGAGAACAGGGGGTCCGAGCAGTACTTC; CDR3aa: CASSSFENRGSEQYF
d_gene: -; v_gene: TRBV6-1; j_gene: TRBJ1-4; abundance: -; CDR3nt: TGTGCCAGCACCAGCAGGGCAACTAATGAAAAACTGTTTTTT; CDR3aa: CASTSRATNEKLFF
d_gene: TRBD1; v_gene: TRBV6-5; j_gene: TRBJ1-1; abundance: -; CDR3nt: TGTGCCAGCGCCCCAACAGGGGGAGGAAACACTGAAGCTTTCTTT; CDR3aa: CASAPTGGGNTEAFF
d_gene: -; v_gene: TRBV30; j_gene: TRBJ2-7; abundance: -; CDR3nt: TGTGCCTGGAGTGATTTAGCGCAGTACTTC; CDR3aa: CAWSDLAQYF
d_gene: TRBD1; v_gene: TRBV6-4; j_gene: TRBJ2-3; abundance: -; CDR3nt: TGTGCCAGCAGAGGACAGGGGGCCGAAGATACGCAGTATTTT; CDR3aa: CASRGQGAEDTQYF
d_gene: -; v_gene: TRBV2; j_gene: TRBJ1-4; abundance: few; CDR3nt: TGTGCCAGCACCCTAGGACCCGGCGGTCTGTTTTTT; CDR3aa: CASTLGPGGLFF
d_gene: -; v_gene: TRBV18; j_gene: TRBJ2-5; abundance: -; CDR3nt: TGTGCCAGCTCCCCGGAAGAGACCCAGTACTTC; CDR3aa: CASSPEETQYF
d_gene: TRBD1; v_gene: TRBV27; j_gene: TRBJ2-7; abundance: -; CDR3nt: TGTGCCAGCAGTTTGCCGGGACAGCCAACCTACGAGCAGTACTTC; CDR3aa: CASSLPGQPTYEQYF
d_gene: TRBD2; v_gene: TRBV7-3; j_gene: TRBJ2-7; abundance: -; CDR3nt: TGTGCCAGCAGCTTACGGGAGGGACTTGGCGAGCAGTACTTC; CDR3aa: CASSLREGLGEQYF
d_gene: TRBD1; v_gene: TRBV30; j_gene: TRBJ2-1; abundance: -; CDR3nt: TGTGCCTGGAGGGCCGGACAGGTAACCTACAATGAGCAGTTCTTC; CDR3aa: CAWRAGQVTYNEQFF
d_gene: -; v_gene: TRBV7-4; j_gene: TRBJ2-1; abundance: -; CDR3nt: TGTGCCAGCAGCTTAGCAGACAGCACCGTCCTCGATGAGCAGTTCTTC; CDR3aa: CASSLADSTVLDEQFF
d_gene: -; v_gene: TRBV2; j_gene: TRBJ2-2; abundance: -; CDR3nt: TGTGCCAGCTCTCGGCAAAACACCGGGGAGCTGTTTTTT; CDR3aa: CASSRQNTGELFF
d_gene: -; v_gene: TRBV29-1; j_gene: TRBJ1-6; abundance: -; CDR3nt: TGCAGCGTTTTGACAGGCCCGAATTCACCCCTCCACTTT; CDR3aa: CSVLTGPNSPLHF
d_gene: -; v_gene: TRBV4-3; j_gene: TRBJ2-7; abundance: -; CDR3nt: TGCGCCAGCAGCCAAGATGTGGCAGGAGCATACGAGCAGTACTTC; CDR3aa: CASSQDVAGAYEQYF
d_gene: -; v_gene: TRBV5-6; j_gene: TRBJ2-7; abundance: -; CDR3nt: TGTGCCAGCAGCTCCCGACTGAGCGCCTACGAGCAGTACTTC; CDR3aa: CASSSRLSAYEQYF
d_gene: -; v_gene: TRBV6-6; j_gene: TRBJ1-1; abundance: -; CDR3nt: TGTGCCAGCAGCAACGCGGGGGGGTTTGAAGCTTTCTTT; CDR3aa: CASSNAGGFEAFF
d_gene: -; v_gene: TRBV7-2; j_gene: TRBJ1-5; abundance: -; CDR3nt: TGTGCCAGCAGCCAAGGGGAATATAGCAATCAGCCCCAGCATTTT; CDR3aa: CASSQGEYSNQPQHF